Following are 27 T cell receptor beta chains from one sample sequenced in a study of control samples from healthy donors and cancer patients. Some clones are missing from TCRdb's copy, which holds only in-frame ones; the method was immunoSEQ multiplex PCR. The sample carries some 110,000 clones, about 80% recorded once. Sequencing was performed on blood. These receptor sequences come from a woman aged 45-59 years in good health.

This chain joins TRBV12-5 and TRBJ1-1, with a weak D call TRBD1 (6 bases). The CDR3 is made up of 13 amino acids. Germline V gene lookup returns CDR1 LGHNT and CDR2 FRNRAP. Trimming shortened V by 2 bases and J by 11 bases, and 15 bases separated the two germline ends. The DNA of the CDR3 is TGTGCTAGTGGTTTGACAGGGACCTTCAGGGCTTTCTTT. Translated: CASGLTGTFRAFF.

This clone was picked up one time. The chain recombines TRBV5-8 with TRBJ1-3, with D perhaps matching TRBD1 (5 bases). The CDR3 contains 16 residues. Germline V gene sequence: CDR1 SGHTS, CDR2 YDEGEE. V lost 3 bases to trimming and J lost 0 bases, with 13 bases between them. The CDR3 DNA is TGTGCCAGCAGCTACCGTGACAGAGTCTCTGGAAACACCATATATTTT. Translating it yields CASSYRDRVSGNTIYF.

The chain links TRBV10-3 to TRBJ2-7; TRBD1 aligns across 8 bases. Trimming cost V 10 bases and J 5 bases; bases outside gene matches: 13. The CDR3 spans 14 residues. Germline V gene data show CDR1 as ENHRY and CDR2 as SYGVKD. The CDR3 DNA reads TGTGCCACCATGCCCTCAGGGGGCCGGGACGAGCAGTACTTC. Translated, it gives CATMPSGGRDEQYF.

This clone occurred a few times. The DNA of the CDR3 is TGTGCCAGTAGTTCACATAGCGGGTCCTACAATGAGCAGTTCTTC. This sequence encodes CASSSHSGSYNEQFF. The rearrangement joins TRBV19 to TRBJ2-1; TRBD2 matches at 7 bases. V dropped 5 bases and J dropped 1; count of bases not matched to a gene: 5. The CDR3 totals 15 residues. Germline CDR1 reads LNHDA; CDR2 reads SQIVND (reference sequence).

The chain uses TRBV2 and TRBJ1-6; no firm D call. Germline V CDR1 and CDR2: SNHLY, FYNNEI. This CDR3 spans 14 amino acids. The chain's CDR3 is CASAASFYNSPLHF. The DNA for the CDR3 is TGTGCATCCGCGGCATCGTTCTATAATTCACCCCTCCACTTT. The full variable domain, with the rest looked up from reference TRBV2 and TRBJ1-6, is EPEVTQTPSHQVTQMGQEVILRCVPISNHLYFYWYRQILGQKVEFLVSFYNNEISEKSEIFDDQFSVERPDGSNFTLKIRSTKLEDSAMYFCASAASFYNSPLHFGNGTRLTVT.

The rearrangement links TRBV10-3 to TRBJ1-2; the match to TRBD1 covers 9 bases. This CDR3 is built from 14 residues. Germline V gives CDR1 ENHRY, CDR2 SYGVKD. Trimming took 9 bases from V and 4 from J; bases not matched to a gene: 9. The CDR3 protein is CAIQDRGSFYGYTF. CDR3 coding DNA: TGTGCCATTCAAGACAGGGGGAGCTTCTATGGCTACACCTTC.

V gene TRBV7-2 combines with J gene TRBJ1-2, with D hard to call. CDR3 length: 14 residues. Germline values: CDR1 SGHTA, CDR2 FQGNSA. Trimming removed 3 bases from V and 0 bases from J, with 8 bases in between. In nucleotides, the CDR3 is TGTGCCAGCAGCTTCCGGGAAACTAACTATGGCTACACCTTC. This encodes CASSFRETNYGYTF.

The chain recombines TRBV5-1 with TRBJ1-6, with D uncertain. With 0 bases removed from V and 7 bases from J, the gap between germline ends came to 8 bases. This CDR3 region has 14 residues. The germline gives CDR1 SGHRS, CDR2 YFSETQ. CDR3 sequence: CASSLGAGNSPLHF. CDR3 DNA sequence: TGCGCCAGCAGCTTGGGGGCTGGCAATTCACCCCTCCACTTT.

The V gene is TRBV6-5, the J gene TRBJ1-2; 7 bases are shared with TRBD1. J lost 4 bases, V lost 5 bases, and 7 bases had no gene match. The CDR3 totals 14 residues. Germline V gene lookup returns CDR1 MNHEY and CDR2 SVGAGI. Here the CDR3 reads CASSRTGQAYGYTF. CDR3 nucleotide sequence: TGTGCCAGCAGTCGGACCGGACAGGCCTATGGCTACACCTTC.

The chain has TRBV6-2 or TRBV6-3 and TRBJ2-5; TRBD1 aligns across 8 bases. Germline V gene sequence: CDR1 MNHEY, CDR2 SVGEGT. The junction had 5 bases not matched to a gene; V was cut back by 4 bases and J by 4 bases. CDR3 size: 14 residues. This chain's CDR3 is CASSLTGGIETQYF. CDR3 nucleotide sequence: TGTGCCAGCAGTTTAACAGGGGGGATAGAGACCCAGTACTTC.

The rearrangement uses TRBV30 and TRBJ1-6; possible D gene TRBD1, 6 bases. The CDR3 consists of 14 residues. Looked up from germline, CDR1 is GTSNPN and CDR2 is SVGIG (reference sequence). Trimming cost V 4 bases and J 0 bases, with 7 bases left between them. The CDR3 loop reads CAWTGDSYNSPLHF. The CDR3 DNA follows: TGTGCCTGGACAGGGGACTCCTATAATTCACCCCTCCACTTT. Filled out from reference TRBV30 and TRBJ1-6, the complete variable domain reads SQTIHQWPATLVQPVGSPLSLECTVEGTSNPNLYWYRQAAGRGLQLLFYSVGIGQISSEVPQNLSASRPQDRQFILSSKKLLLSDSGFYLCAWTGDSYNSPLHFGNGTRLTVT.

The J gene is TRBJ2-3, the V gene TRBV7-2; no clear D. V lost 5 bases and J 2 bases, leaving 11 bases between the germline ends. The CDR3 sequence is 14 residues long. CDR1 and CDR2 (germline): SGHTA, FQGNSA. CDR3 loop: CASSPGEHTDTQYF. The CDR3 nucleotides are TGTGCCAGCAGCCCGGGCGAGCACACAGATACGCAGTATTTT.

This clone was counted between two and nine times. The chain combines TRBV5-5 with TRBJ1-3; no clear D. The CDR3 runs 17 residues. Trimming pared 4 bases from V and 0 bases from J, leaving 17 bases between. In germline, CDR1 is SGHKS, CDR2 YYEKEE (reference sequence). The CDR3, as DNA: TGTGCCAGCAGCCCAAGCCTAACTTCGAGCTCTGGAAACACCATATATTTT. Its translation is CASSPSLTSSSGNTIYF. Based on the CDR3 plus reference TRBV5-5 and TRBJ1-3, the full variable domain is DAGVTQSPTHLIKTRGQQVTLRCSPISGHKSVSWYQQVLGQGPQFIFQYYEKEERGRGNFPDRFSARQFPNYSSELNVNALLLGDSALYLCASSPSLTSSSGNTIYFGEGSWLTVV.

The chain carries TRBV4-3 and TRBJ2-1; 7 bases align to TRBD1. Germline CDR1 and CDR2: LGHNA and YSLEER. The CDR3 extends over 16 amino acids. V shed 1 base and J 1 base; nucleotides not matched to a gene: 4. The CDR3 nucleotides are TGCGCCAGCAGCCAAGGAGCCAGGGGGTCCTACAATGAGCAGTTCTTC. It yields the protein CASSQGARGSYNEQFF.

In DNA form, the CDR3 reads TGTGCCAGCAGCGTAGCTACTCTGGCGGGAGCGACCGGTGAGCAGTTCTTC. Protein sequence: CASSVATLAGATGEQFF. The chain joins TRBV9 to TRBJ2-1; TRBD2 matches 7 bases. J gave up 9 bases and V 0 bases, and 15 bases lay outside the gene matches. The germline gives CDR1 SGDLS, CDR2 YYNGEE. The CDR3 spans 17 residues. Drawing the rest from reference TRBV9 and TRBJ2-1, the complete variable domain is DSGVTQTPKHLITATGQRVTLRCSPRSGDLSVYWYQQSLDQGLQFLIQYYNGEERAKGNILERFSAQQFPDLHSELNLSSLELGDSALYFCASSVATLAGATGEQFFGPGTRLTVL.

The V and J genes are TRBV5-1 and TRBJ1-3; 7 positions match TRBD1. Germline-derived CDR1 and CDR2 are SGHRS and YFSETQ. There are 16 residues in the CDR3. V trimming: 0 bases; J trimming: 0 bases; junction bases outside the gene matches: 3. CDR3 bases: TGCGCCAGCAGCTTGGGGGGACAGAACTCTGGAAACACCATATATTTT. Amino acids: CASSLGGQNSGNTIYF.

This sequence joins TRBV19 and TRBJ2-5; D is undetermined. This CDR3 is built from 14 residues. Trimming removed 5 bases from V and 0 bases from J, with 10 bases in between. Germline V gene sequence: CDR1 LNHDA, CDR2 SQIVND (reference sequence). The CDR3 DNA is TGTGCCAGTAGTTGGGCAGGAGACCAAGAGACCCAGTACTTC. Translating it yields CASSWAGDQETQYF.

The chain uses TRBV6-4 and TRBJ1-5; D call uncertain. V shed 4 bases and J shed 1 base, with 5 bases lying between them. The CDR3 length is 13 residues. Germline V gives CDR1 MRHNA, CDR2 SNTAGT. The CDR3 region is CASSVGSNQPQHF. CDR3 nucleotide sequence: TGTGCCAGCAGTGTTGGGAGCAATCAGCCCCAGCATTTT.

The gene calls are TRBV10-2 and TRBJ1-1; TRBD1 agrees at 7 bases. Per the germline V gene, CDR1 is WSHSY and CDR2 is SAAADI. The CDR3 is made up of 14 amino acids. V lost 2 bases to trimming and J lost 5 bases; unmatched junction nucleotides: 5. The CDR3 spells CASSEGTRGTEAFF. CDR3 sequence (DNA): TGCGCCAGCAGTGAGGGTACCAGGGGGACTGAAGCTTTCTTT.

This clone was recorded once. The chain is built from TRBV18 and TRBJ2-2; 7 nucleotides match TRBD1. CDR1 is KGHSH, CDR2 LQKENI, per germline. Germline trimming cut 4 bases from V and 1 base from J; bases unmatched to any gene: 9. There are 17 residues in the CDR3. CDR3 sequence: CASSRGLGQLNTGELFF. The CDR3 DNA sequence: TGTGCCAGCTCACGGGGGCTGGGACAGCTGAACACCGGGGAGCTGTTTTTT.

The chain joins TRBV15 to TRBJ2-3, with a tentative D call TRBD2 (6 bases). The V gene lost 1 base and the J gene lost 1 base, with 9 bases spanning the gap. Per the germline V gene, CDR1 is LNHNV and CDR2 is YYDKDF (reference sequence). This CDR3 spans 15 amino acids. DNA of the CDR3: TGTGCCACCAGCAGAGGGGGCGGGGGCACAGATACGCAGTATTTT. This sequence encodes CATSRGGGGTDTQYF. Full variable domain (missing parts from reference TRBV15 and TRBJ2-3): DAMVIQNPRYQVTQFGKPVTLSCSQTLNHNVMYWYQQKSSQAPKLLFHYYDKDFNNEADTPDNFQSRRPNTSFCFLDIRSPGLGDTAMYLCATSRGGGGTDTQYFGPGTRLTVL.

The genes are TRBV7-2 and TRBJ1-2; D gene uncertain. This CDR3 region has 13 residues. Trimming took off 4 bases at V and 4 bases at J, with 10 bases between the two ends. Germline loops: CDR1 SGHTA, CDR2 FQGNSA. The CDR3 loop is CASSSYGGYGYTF. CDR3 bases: TGTGCCAGCAGCTCTTATGGCGGCTATGGCTACACCTTC.

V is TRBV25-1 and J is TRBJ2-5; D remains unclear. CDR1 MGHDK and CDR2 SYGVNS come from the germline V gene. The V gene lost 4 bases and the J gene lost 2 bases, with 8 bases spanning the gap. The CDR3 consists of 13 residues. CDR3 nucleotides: TGTGCCAGCAGTGGTGACTTTCAAGAGACCCAGTACTTC. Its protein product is CASSGDFQETQYF.

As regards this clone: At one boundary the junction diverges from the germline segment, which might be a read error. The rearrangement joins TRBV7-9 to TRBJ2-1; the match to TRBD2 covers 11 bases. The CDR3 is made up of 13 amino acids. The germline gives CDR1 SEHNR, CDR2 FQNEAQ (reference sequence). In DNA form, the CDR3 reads TGTGCCAGCAGTTTAGCGGGAGGGCCTGAGCAGTTCTTC. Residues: CASSLAGGPEQFF.

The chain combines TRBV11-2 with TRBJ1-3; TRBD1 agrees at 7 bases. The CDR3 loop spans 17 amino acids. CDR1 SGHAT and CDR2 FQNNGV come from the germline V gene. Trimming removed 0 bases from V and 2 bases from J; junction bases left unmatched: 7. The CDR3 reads CASSLDFGQGAGNTIYF. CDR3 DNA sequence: TGTGCCAGCAGCTTAGATTTTGGGCAGGGGGCTGGAAACACCATATATTTT.

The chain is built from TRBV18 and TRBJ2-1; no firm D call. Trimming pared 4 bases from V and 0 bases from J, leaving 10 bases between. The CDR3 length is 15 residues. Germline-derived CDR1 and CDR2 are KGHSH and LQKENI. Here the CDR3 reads CASSRDQSSYNEQFF. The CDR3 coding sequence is TGTGCCAGCTCACGAGACCAGAGCTCCTACAATGAGCAGTTCTTC. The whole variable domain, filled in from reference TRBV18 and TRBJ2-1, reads NAGVMQNPRHLVRRRGQEARLRCSPMKGHSHVYWYRQLPEEGLKFMVYLQKENIIDESGMPKERFSAEFPKEGPSILRIQQVVRGDSAAYFCASSRDQSSYNEQFFGPGTRLTVL.

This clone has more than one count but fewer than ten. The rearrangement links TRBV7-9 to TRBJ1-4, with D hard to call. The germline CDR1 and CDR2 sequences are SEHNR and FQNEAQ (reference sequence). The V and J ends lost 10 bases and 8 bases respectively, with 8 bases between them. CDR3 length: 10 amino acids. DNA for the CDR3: TGTGCCACGTCAGGAGAAAAACTGTTTTTT. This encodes CATSGEKLFF.